Listed here are 18 T cell receptor beta chains from one sample, sequenced in a study of T cell responses to AZD1222 COVID-19 vaccine. Some clones are missing from TCRdb's copy, which holds only in-frame ones; the method was immunoSEQ multiplex PCR. Among over 100,000 clones listed, 92% were seen once. The sequenced sample was peripheral blood, obtained on day 0 of AZD1222 vaccination. The receptors come from an adult in good health.

The genes are TRBV5-4 and TRBJ2-7; a weak D match, TRBD1 (5 bases). The CDR3 length is 16 residues. Trimming took off 0 bases at V and 3 bases at J, with 16 bases between the two ends. The germline V gene has CDR1 SGHNT and CDR2 YYREEE (reference sequence). Written as DNA, the CDR3 is TGTGCCAGCAGCTTGGGGGCAGGGAATATCGGCTACGAGCAGTACTTC. This translates into CASSLGAGNIGYEQYF.

This clone has more than one count but fewer than ten. Written as DNA, the CDR3 is TGTGCCATCAGTGCCGGACTAGCGGACACCGGGGAGCTGTTTTTT. Translating it yields CAISAGLADTGELFF. The chain carries TRBV10-3 and TRBJ2-2; 10 bases fit TRBD2. The CDR3 totals 15 residues. After removal of 4 bases from V and 3 bases from J, the junction contained 2 bases not matched to a gene. Per germline, CDR1 ENHRY and CDR2 SYGVKD.

Only one count was recorded for this clone. This chain joins TRBV10-3 and TRBJ1-1; D gene unclear. This CDR3 has 13 residues. Per germline, CDR1 ENHRY and CDR2 SYGVKD. V was pared by 4 bases and J by 2 bases, with 8 bases between. CDR3 DNA sequence: TGTGCCATCAGTGGCAGGATAAACACTGAAGCTTTCTTT. This gives the protein CAISGRINTEAFF.

This clone has only a few counts. The J gene is TRBJ1-2, the V gene TRBV19; D not resolved. Germline CDR1 and CDR2: LNHDA and SQIVND (reference sequence). This CDR3 has 14 amino acids. The V end was cut by 7 bases, the J end by 2 bases, with 14 bases between. The CDR3 DNA is TGTGCCAGTAAGAAAGCCGGCAAGAACTATGGCTACACCTTC. Its protein product is CASKKAGKNYGYTF.

This sequence joins TRBV28 and TRBJ1-6, with D perhaps matching TRBD1 (5 bases). Germline CDR1 reads MDHEN; CDR2 reads SYDVKM. The CDR3 is made up of 14 amino acids. Trimming took 7 bases from V and 7 from J, leaving 14 bases between them. The CDR3 loop is CASNPGTLNSPLHF. Here the CDR3 DNA reads TGTGCCAGCAACCCCGGGACTCTAAATTCACCCCTCCACTTT.

The chain couples TRBV14 to TRBJ2-2; TRBD1 agrees at 9 bases. The CDR3 spans 18 residues. CDR1 is SGHDN, CDR2 FVKESK, per germline. V lost 10 bases and J lost 0; bases outside the gene matches: 15. The CDR3 loop reads CAKEGDRALDANTGELFF. The CDR3 bases are TGTGCCAAAGAGGGGGACAGGGCTTTAGATGCGAACACCGGGGAGCTGTTTTTT.

The chain combines TRBV19 with TRBJ1-1; D uncertain. Germline V gives CDR1 LNHDA, CDR2 SQIVND (reference sequence). The V and J ends lost 6 bases and 1 base respectively, with 12 bases between them. This CDR3 has 14 amino acids. This CDR3 reads CASRTFSQNTEAFF. For the CDR3, the DNA is TGTGCCAGTAGGACTTTCTCACAGAACACTGAAGCTTTCTTT.

V is TRBV6-5 and J is TRBJ1-2; D not resolved. Germline V gene lookup returns CDR1 MNHEY and CDR2 SVGAGI. Between the trimmed V and J ends, which lost 6 bases and 0 bases, there was a span of 14 bases. The CDR3 sequence is 15 residues long. The CDR3 DNA reads as TGTGCCAGCAGCCCCGGACTTTTCTCTAACTATGGCTACACCTTC. Residues: CASSPGLFSNYGYTF.

CDR3 coding DNA: TGTGCCAGCTCACCGTTCCAGGGATCCCCTGAGAACACTGAAGCTTTCTTT. Amino acid sequence: CASSPFQGSPENTEAFF. This rearrangement joins TRBV18 to TRBJ1-1, with TRBD1 as a possible D gene (5 bases). Germline CDR1 reads KGHSH; CDR2 reads LQKENI. This CDR3 region has 17 residues. The V gene lost 3 bases and the J gene lost 1 base, with 18 bases spanning the gap.

This chain joins TRBV19 and TRBJ1-5; D remains ambiguous. V lost 5 bases and J lost 0, with 11 bases in between. Germline V lookup: CDR1 LNHDA, CDR2 SQIVND (reference sequence). The CDR3 is 15 amino acids. CDR3 DNA: TGTGCCAGTAGTCCCCAGCACTATAGCAATCAGCCCCAGCATTTT. Encoded protein: CASSPQHYSNQPQHF.

The chain has TRBV11-2 and TRBJ1-5, with TRBD1 matching over 9 bases. The germline CDR1 and CDR2 sequences are SGHAT and FQNNGV. The CDR3 has 17 amino acids. Trimming took 1 base from V and 4 from J; bases not matched to a gene: 8. The CDR3 DNA reads as TGTGCCAGCAGCTTAGTCGCCCGGGACAGGGTAAATCAGCCCCAGCATTTT. It codes for CASSLVARDRVNQPQHF.

This clone was picked up one time. The rearrangement joins TRBV2 to TRBJ2-3; TRBD1 aligns across 8 bases. V was clipped by 2 bases and J by 12 bases; unmatched bases: 10. Germline V gene data show CDR1 as SNHLY and CDR2 as FYNNEI. The CDR3 runs 14 residues. The CDR3 here is CASSETGTGTSQYF. The DNA for the CDR3 is TGTGCCAGCAGTGAAACGGGGACAGGAACGTCCCAGTATTTT. Drawing the rest from reference TRBV2 and TRBJ2-3, the complete variable domain is EPEVTQTPSHQVTQMGQEVILRCVPISNHLYFYWYRQILGQKVEFLVSFYNNEISEKSEIFDDQFSVERPDGSNFTLKIRSTKLEDSAMYFCASSETGTGTSQYFGPGTRLTVL.

The rearrangement joins TRBV3-1 (or the pseudogene TRBV3-2) to TRBJ1-2; D is unresolved. The V end was cut by 1 base, the J end by 4 bases, with 13 bases between. Per germline, CDR1 LGHDT and CDR2 YNNKEL (reference sequence). The length of the CDR3 is 15 residues. CDR3 protein: CASSQASVSGYGYTF. Here the CDR3 DNA reads TGTGCCAGCAGCCAAGCATCGGTCAGTGGCTATGGCTACACCTTC.

The chain links TRBV2 to TRBJ1-1, with 8 bases matching TRBD1. This CDR3 is built from 13 residues. CDR1 and CDR2 from the germline V gene are SNHLY and FYNNEI. Germline trimming cut 8 bases from V and 5 bases from J; bases unmatched to any gene: 7. The CDR3 loop is CASEQGVSTEAFF. CDR3 in DNA: TGTGCCAGCGAACAGGGGGTTTCGACTGAAGCTTTCTTT.

The rearrangement joins TRBV5-4 to TRBJ1-1, with 7 bases matching TRBD1. The CDR3 totals 15 residues. J lost 0 bases, V lost 2 bases, and 4 bases had no gene match. Germline loops: CDR1 SGHNT, CDR2 YYREEE (reference sequence). The CDR3 here is CASSLRTGVNTEAFF. CDR3 bases: TGTGCCAGCAGCTTAAGGACAGGAGTGAACACTGAAGCTTTCTTT.

This clone was found once. The rearrangement links TRBV6-4 to TRBJ2-4, with 11 bases matching TRBD1. From germline, CDR1 is MRHNA and CDR2 SNTAGT. V lost 7 bases to trimming and J lost 7 bases; unmatched junction nucleotides: 12. This CDR3 has 16 residues. The CDR3 sequence: CASNFPGQGGRNIQYF. The CDR3 DNA sequence: TGTGCCAGCAACTTCCCGGGACAGGGGGGGAGGAACATTCAGTACTTC.

The CDR3 nucleotides are TGTGCCAGCAGGACCGGGACAGGGGGCAGCGGGGAGCTGTTTTTT. Its protein product is CASRTGTGGSGELFF. The rearrangement joins TRBV2 to TRBJ2-2; TRBD1 matches 12 bases. J lost 7 bases, V lost 6 bases, and 6 bases had no gene match. Germline V CDR1 and CDR2: SNHLY, FYNNEI. The CDR3 contains 15 residues.

The rearrangement links TRBV29-1 to TRBJ1-3; D call uncertain. Germline CDR1 and CDR2: SQVTM and ANQGSEA. This CDR3 spans 14 amino acids. V was trimmed by 6 bases and J by 0 bases, leaving 12 bases between them. The CDR3 nucleotides are TGCAGCGTGGCCGGACGGCACTCTGGAAACACCATATATTTT. This sequence encodes CSVAGRHSGNTIYF.